One and the same sample provided the 3 T cell receptor beta chains below, sequenced in a study of cytomegalovirus exposure and HLA in healthy donors. Both 60 Vbeta primers and 13 Jbeta primers went into the PCR. Clones were sequenced by immunoSEQ multiplex PCR, and TCRdb holds only the in-frame ones, with some missing. The repertoire holds tens of thousands of clones, with approximately 80% as singletons. Sequencing input: PBMCs. These receptors all come from a woman aged 30 to 39 in good health and CMV-seronegative.

The CDR3 loop is CASSESGIQPQHF. CDR3 bases: TGCGCCAGCAGTGAATCCGGGATTCAGCCCCAGCATTTT. The rearrangement joins TRBV10-1 to TRBJ1-5; no definite D call. The length of the CDR3 is 13 residues. CDR1 is WNHNN and CDR2 is SYGVQD in the germline V gene (reference sequence). The V gene lost 3 bases and the J gene lost 6 bases, with 9 bases spanning the gap.

J is TRBJ2-7 and V is TRBV4-1; D unresolved. The CDR3 is 13 residues long. Germline CDR1 reads MGHRA; CDR2 reads YSYEKL. Trimming cost V 1 base and J 3 bases, with 7 bases left between them. CDR3 coding DNA: TGCGCCAGCAGCCAAGGGCAGTTCTACGAGCAGTACTTC. This codes for CASSQGQFYEQYF.

The rearrangement uses TRBV2 and TRBJ2-7; no clear D gene. Trimming pared 3 bases from V and 1 base from J, leaving 7 bases between. Germline assignment: CDR1 SNHLY and CDR2 FYNNEI. The CDR3 consists of 13 residues. As DNA, the CDR3 is TGTGCCAGCAGTGAGACGGGTTCCTACGAGCAGTACTTC. Protein product: CASSETGSYEQYF.